What follows is one T cell receptor beta chain and its context. Its antigen is currently unknown. The sample originates from a study of T cells in narcolepsy. Across the study: Donors had narcolepsy type 1 or type 2, or were healthy controls. Study conclusions and caveats: HCRT-specific and TRIB2-specific autoreactive clonotypes appeared among same-patient CSF and blood CD4+ clonotypes. Blood of same and different patients, but not healthy controls, reportedly held recurring autoreactive clonotypes.

This CDR3 has 14 residues. V dropped 5 bases and J dropped 4; count of bases not matched to a gene: 8. Germline CDR1 is LNHDA and CDR2 is SQIVND (reference sequence). Some clones are missing from TCRdb's copy, which holds only in-frame ones; the method was immunoSEQ multiplex PCR. The sample records roughly 27,000 clones, around 84% being singletons. V is TRBV19 and J is TRBJ2-7, with 7 bases lining up with TRBD1. The sample consisted of memory (CD45RA-) CD4+ T cells from blood. The receptor was isolated from a human donor in good health. The CDR3 bases are TGTGCCAGTAGTCGGGGACAGATTCTATACGAGCAGTACTTC. Residues: CASSRGQILYEQYF.